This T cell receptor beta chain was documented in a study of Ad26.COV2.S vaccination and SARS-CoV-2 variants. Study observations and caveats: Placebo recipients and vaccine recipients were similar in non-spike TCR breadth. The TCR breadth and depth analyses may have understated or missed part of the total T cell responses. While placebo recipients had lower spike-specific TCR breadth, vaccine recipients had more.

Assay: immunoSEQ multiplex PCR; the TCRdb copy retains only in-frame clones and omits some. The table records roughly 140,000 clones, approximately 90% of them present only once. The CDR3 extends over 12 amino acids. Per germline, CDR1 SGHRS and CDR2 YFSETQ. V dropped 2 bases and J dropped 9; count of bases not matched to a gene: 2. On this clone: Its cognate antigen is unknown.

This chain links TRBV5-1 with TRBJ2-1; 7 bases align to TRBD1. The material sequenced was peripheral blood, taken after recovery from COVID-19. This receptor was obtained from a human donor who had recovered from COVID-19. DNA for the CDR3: TGCGCCAGCAGCTTATCAGGGGGTGAGCAGTTCTTC. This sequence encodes CASSLSGGEQFF.